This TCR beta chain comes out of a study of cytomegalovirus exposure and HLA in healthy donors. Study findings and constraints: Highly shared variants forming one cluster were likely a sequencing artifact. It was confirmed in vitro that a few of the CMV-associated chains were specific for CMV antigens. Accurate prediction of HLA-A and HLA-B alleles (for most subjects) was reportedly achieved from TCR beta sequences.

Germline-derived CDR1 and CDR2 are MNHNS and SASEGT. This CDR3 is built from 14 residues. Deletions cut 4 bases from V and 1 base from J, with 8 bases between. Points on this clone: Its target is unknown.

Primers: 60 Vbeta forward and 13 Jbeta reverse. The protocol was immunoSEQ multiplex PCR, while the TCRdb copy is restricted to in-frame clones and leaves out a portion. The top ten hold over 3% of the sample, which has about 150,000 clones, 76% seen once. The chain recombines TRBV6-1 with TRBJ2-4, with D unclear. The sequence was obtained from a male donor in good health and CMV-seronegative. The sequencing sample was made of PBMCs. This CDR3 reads CASSVRWAKNIQYF. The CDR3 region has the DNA TGTGCCAGCAGTGTCCGGTGGGCCAAAAACATTCAGTACTTC.